This T cell receptor beta chain was obtained from a study of blood T cell repertoires in COVID-19. Study overall: Samples of COVID-19 (acute and convalescent) were obtained from the United States, Italy and Spain. Sources were T cells, B-cell-depleted T cells, or PBMCs; the material itself was cDNA or gDNA.

The CDR3 has 13 residues. V was shortened by 2 bases and J by 3 bases, with 8 bases between the two germline ends. Germline assignment: CDR1 GTSNPN and CDR2 SVGIG (reference sequence). In the original processing: From reference gene primer amplification, estimates of nucleated cell counts were derived. TCRdb's copy holds only in-frame clones and misses some; the assay was immunoSEQ multiplex PCR. V, J and clone size were drawn from that table, and D and trimming were deduced from the DNA. The sample yields 400,000 to 500,000 clones, approximately 91% seen once. The source material was PBMCs or T cells enriched from blood (not recorded which). The clonotype originates from a young woman who had been exposed to COVID-19. The V and J genes are TRBV30 and TRBJ1-5; D is unresolved. This chain's CDR3 is CAWSYGPNQPQHF. Here the CDR3 DNA reads TGTGCCTGGAGTTACGGTCCCAATCAGCCCCAGCATTTT. Filled out from reference TRBV30 and TRBJ1-5, the complete variable domain reads SQTIHQWPATLVQPVGSPLSLECTVEGTSNPNLYWYRQAAGRGLQLLFYSVGIGQISSEVPQNLSASRPQDRQFILSSKKLLLSDSGFYLCAWSYGPNQPQHFGDGTRLSIL.